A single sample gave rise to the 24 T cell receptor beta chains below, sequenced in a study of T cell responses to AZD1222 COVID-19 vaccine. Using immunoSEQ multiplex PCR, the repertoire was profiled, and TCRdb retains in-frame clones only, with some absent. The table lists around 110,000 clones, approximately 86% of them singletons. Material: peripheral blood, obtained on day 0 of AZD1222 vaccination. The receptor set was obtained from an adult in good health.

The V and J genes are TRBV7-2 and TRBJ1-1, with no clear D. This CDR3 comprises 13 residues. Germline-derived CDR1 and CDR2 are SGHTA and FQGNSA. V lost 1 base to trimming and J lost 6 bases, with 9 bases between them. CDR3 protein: CASSLGPLAEAFF. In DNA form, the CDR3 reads TGTGCCAGCAGCTTAGGCCCATTGGCTGAAGCTTTCTTT.

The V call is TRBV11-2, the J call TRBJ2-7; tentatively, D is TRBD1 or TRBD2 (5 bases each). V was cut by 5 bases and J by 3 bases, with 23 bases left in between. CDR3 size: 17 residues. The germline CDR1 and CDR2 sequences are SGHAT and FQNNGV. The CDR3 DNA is TGTGCCAGCAGCCAGAATAAAGGGACCTTTTTAAGCTACGAGCAGTACTTC. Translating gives CASSQNKGTFLSYEQYF.

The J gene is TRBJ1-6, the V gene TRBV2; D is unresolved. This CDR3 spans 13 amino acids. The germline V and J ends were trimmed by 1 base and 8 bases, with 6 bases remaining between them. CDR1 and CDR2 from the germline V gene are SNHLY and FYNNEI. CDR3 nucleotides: TGTGCCAGCAGTGAAGGGGAGGATTCACCCCTCCACTTT. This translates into CASSEGEDSPLHF.

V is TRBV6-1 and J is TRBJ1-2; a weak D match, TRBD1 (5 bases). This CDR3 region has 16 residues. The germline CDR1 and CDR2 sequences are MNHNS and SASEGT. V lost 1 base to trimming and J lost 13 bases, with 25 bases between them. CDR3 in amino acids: CASSEEAGGPRRRSTF. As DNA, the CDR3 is TGTGCCAGCAGTGAAGAGGCGGGGGGTCCCCGGAGGAGGAGCACCTTC.

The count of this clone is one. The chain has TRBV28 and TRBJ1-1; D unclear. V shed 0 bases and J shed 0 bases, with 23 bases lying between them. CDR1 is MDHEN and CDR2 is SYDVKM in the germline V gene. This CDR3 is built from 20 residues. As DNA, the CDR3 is TGTGCCAGCAGTTTATGGCTGGCAGAATCTGACCCTTACATGAACACTGAAGCTTTCTTT. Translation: CASSLWLAESDPYMNTEAFF.

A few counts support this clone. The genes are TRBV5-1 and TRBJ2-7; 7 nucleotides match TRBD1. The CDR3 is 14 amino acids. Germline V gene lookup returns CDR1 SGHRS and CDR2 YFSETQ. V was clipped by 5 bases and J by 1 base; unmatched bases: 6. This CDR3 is CASRGTASSYEQYF. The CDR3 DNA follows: TGCGCCAGCAGGGGGACAGCTTCTTCCTACGAGCAGTACTTC. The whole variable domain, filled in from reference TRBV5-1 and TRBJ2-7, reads KAGVTQTPRYLIKTRGQQVTLSCSPISGHRSVSWYQQTPGQGLQFLFEYFSETQRNKGNFPGRFSGRQFSNSRSEMNVSTLELGDSALYLCASRGTASSYEQYFGPGTRLTVT.

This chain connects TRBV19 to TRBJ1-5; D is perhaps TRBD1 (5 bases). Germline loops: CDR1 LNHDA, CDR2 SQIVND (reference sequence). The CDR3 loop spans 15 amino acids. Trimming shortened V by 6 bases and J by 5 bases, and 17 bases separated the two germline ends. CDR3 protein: CASRRFGGMDQPQHF. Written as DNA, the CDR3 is TGTGCCAGTAGGCGATTTGGGGGGATGGATCAGCCCCAGCATTTT.

CDR3 bases: TGTGCCAGCAGCCGAATAATTATCGACGGTAACACTGAAGCTTTCTTT. This codes for CASSRIIIDGNTEAFF. The chain is built from TRBV13 and TRBJ1-1; D is uncertain. CDR1 and CDR2 (germline): PRHDT, FYEKMQ (reference sequence). Trimming left V 5 bases short and J 2 bases short, with 18 bases between. This CDR3 region has 16 residues.

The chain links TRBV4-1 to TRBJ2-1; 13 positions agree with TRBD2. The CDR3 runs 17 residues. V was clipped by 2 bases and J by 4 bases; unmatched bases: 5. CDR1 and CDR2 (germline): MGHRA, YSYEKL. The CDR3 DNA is TGCGCCAGCAGCCAAACTAGCGGGAGGGGCCGGTACAATGAGCAGTTCTTC. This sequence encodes CASSQTSGRGRYNEQFF.

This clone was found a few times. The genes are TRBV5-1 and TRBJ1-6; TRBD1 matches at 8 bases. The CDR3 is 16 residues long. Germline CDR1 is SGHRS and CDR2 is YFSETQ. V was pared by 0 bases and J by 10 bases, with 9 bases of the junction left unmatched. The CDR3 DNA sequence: TGCGCCAGCAGCTTGGGTGGACAGGGCCAATTGTCACCCCTCCACTTT. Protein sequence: CASSLGGQGQLSPLHF. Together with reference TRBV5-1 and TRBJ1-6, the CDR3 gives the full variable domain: KAGVTQTPRYLIKTRGQQVTLSCSPISGHRSVSWYQQTPGQGLQFLFEYFSETQRNKGNFPGRFSGRQFSNSRSEMNVSTLELGDSALYLCASSLGGQGQLSPLHFGNGTRLTVT.

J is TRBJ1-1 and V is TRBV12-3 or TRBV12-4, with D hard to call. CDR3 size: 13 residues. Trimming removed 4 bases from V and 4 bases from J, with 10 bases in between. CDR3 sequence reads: CASSWVDGTEAFF. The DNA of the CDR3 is TGTGCCAGCAGTTGGGTGGACGGCACTGAAGCTTTCTTT.

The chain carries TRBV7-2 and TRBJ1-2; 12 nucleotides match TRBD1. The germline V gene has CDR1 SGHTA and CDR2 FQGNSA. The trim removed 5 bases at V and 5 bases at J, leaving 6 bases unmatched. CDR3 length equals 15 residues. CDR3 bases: TGTGCCAGCAGCACGGGACAGGGGGCTTCTTATGGCTACACCTTC. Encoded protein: CASSTGQGASYGYTF.

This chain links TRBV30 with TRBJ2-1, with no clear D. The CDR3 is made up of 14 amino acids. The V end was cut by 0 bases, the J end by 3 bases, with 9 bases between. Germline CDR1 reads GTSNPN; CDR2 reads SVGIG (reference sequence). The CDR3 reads CAWSVSILYNEQFF. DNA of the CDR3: TGTGCCTGGAGTGTTAGTATCCTCTACAATGAGCAGTTCTTC.

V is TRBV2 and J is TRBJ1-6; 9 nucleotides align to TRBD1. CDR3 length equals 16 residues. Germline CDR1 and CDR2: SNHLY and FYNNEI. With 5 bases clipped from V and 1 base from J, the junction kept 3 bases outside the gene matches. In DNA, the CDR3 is TGTGCCAGCAGTTGGGACAGGGTGTCCTATAATTCACCCCTCCACTTT. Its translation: CASSWDRVSYNSPLHF.

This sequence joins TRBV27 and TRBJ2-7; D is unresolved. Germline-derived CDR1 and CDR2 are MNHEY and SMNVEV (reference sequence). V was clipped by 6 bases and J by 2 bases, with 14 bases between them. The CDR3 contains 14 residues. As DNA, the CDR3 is TGTGCCAGCAGGCCATTGCGACATACCTACGAGCAGTACTTC. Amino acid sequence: CASRPLRHTYEQYF.

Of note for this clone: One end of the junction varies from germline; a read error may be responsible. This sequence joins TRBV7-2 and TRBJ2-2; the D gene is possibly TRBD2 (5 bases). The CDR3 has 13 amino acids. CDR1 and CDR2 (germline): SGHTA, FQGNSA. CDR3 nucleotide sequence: TGTGCCAGCAGCTCAGACGGGCCCGGGAAGCTGTTTTTT. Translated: CASSSDGPGKLFF. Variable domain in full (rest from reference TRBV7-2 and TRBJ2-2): GAGVSQSPSNKVTEKGKDVELRCDPISGHTALYWYRQSLGQGLEFLIYFQGNSAPDKSGLPSDRFSAERTGGSVSTLTIQRTQQEDSAVYLCASSSDGPGKLFFGEGSRLTVL.

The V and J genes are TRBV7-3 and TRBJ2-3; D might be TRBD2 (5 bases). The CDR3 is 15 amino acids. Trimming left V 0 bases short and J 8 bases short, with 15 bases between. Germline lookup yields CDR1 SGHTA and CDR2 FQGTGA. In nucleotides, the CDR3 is TGTGCCAGCAGCTTAACAGCCGGCTTTGAGGGTACGCAGTATTTT. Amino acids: CASSLTAGFEGTQYF.

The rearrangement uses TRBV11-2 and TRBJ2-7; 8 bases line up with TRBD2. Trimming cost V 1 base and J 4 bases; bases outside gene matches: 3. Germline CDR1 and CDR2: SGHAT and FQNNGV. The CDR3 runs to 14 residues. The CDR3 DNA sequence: TGTGCCAGCAGCTTAGCGGGGGGGCCGTACGAGCAGTACTTC. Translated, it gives CASSLAGGPYEQYF.

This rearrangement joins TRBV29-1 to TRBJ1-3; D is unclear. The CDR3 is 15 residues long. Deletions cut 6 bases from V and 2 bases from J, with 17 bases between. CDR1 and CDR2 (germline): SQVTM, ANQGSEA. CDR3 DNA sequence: TGCAGCGTCATGGACTCGGAGGTACCTGGAAACACCATATATTTT. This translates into CSVMDSEVPGNTIYF.

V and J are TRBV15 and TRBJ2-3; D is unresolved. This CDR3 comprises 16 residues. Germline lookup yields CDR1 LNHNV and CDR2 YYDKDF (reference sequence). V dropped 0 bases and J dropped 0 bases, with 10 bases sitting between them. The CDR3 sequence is CATSRDLVGSTDTQYF. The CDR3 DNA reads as TGTGCCACCAGCAGAGATTTGGTCGGGAGCACAGATACGCAGTATTTT.

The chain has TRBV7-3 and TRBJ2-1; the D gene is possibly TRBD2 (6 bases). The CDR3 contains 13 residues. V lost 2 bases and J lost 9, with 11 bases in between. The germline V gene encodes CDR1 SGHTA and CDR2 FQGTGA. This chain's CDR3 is CASSLWGEGEQFF. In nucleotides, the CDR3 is TGTGCCAGCAGCTTATGGGGGGAAGGTGAGCAGTTCTTC.

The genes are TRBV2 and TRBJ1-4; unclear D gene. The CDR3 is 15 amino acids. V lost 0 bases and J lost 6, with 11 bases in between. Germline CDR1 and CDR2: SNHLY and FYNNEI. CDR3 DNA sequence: TGTGCCAGCAGTGAAGCGGGAAACGAGGATGAAAAACTGTTTTTT. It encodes CASSEAGNEDEKLFF.

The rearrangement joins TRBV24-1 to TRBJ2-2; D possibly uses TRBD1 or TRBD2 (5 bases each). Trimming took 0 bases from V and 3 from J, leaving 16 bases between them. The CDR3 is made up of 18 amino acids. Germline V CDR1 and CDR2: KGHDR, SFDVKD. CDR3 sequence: CATSDLGDPRSDTGELFF. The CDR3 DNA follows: TGTGCCACCAGTGATTTGGGGGACCCTAGATCGGACACCGGGGAGCTGTTTTTT.

In DNA, the CDR3 is TGTGCCAGCAGCTTAAGCGGGACAGGGGGTAATGAGCAGTTCTTC. It encodes CASSLSGTGGNEQFF. This chain joins TRBV7-6 and TRBJ2-1; 11 nucleotides match TRBD1. Germline CDR1 and CDR2: SGHVS and FNYEAQ. With 2 bases clipped from V and 7 bases from J, the junction kept 4 bases outside the gene matches. This CDR3 has 15 residues.